Included here is one T cell receptor beta chain sequence, with context. A single base separates this from a much larger clone, so it may be a read error. The length of the CDR3 is 14 residues. Germline CDR1 is DFQATT and CDR2 is SNEGSKA (reference sequence). Trimming pared 6 bases from V and 1 base from J, leaving 15 bases between. TCR beta VDJ combinations and CDR3 sequences were profiled from genomic DNA. Each CDR3 protein gets one entry after TCRdb re-called the reads with MiXCR. The table has some 220,000 distinct CDR3 sequences, 34% seen once. These data belong to a study of CD8+CD57+ T cells in acquired aplastic anemia.

Source material: sorted CD4+, CD8+, or CD8+CD57+ T cells (not recorded which) from PBMCs. The source of this sequence is a human donor in good health, serving as a control. The chain couples TRBV20-1 to TRBJ2-5, with D tentatively TRBD2 (5 bases). The CDR3 coding sequence is TGCAGTGCCCCGGAGGCCGTGGCCCAAGAGACCCAGTACTTC. It is translated as CSAPEAVAQETQYF.